The 27 T cell receptor beta chains listed next were all sequenced from one sample in a study of blood T cell repertoires in COVID-19. TCRdb keeps only in-frame clones here, not all; method: immunoSEQ multiplex PCR. Of a few hundred thousand clones listed, over 75% are singletons. Sequences were obtained from PBMCs or T cells enriched from blood (not recorded which). These receptors were taken from a man aged 35-49 years who had recovered from COVID-19.

This clone was observed a single time. The CDR3 DNA is TGTGCCAGCAGCTCTAAGACAGGGGGCGAGAACACTGAAGCTTTCTTT. Its protein product is CASSSKTGGENTEAFF. The rearrangement joins TRBV7-9 to TRBJ1-1; TRBD1 matches 10 bases. The trim removed 4 bases at V and 1 base at J, leaving 6 bases unmatched. Germline V gene data show CDR1 as SEHNR and CDR2 as FQNEAQ (reference sequence). CDR3 length equals 16 residues.

The sample holds one count of this clone. V is TRBV3-1 (or the pseudogene TRBV3-2) and J is TRBJ2-5; maybe TRBD2 (5 bases). Germline CDR1 and CDR2: LGHDT and YNNKEL (reference sequence). The CDR3 is 13 amino acids. The V gene lost 5 bases and the J gene lost 5 bases, with 12 bases spanning the gap. DNA for the CDR3: TGTGCCAGCAGCATAAGCGGCCAGGAGACCCAGTACTTC. This translates into CASSISGQETQYF.

The V gene is TRBV2, the J gene TRBJ1-1; 9 bases agree with TRBD1. J lost 0 bases, V lost 8 bases, and 4 bases had no gene match. Germline lookup yields CDR1 SNHLY and CDR2 FYNNEI. The CDR3 length is 14 residues. CDR3 DNA: TGTGCCAGCCTGAGACAGGGGGTGAACACTGAAGCTTTCTTT. This sequence encodes CASLRQGVNTEAFF.

CDR3 loop: CASSRTDYNSPLHF. The CDR3 region has the DNA TGTGCCAGCAGCAGGACAGACTATAATTCACCCCTCCACTTT. The rearrangement uses TRBV5-4 and TRBJ1-6; TRBD1 is a possible D gene (6 bases). Germline values: CDR1 SGHNT, CDR2 YYREEE (reference sequence). The CDR3 is 14 amino acids. Between the trimmed V and J ends, which lost 4 bases and 3 bases, there was a span of 8 bases. The entire variable domain, with the rest obtained from reference TRBV5-4 and TRBJ1-6, is as follows: ETGVTQSPTHLIKTRGQQVTLRCSSQSGHNTVSWYQQALGQGPQFIFQYYREEENGRGNFPPRFSGLQFPNYSSELNVNALELDDSALYLCASSRTDYNSPLHFGNGTRLTVT.

J is TRBJ2-3 and V is TRBV19; D gene uncertain. Germline CDR1 reads LNHDA; CDR2 reads SQIVND (reference sequence). The CDR3 runs 11 residues. Trimming left V 5 bases short and J 3 bases short, with 3 bases between. This chain's CDR3 is CASSQTDTQYF. The CDR3 region has the DNA TGTGCCAGTAGTCAAACAGATACGCAGTATTTT.

This clone was seen only a few times. V gene TRBV5-5 combines with J gene TRBJ2-5; maybe TRBD2 (5 bases). Germline assignment: CDR1 SGHKS and CDR2 YYEKEE (reference sequence). The CDR3 totals 15 residues. Trimming left V 1 base short and J 2 bases short, with 12 bases between. The CDR3 spells CASSLLDGLQETQYF. The CDR3 DNA reads as TGTGCCAGCAGCTTGCTAGACGGACTTCAAGAGACCCAGTACTTC.

This chain connects TRBV5-6 to TRBJ2-1, with TRBD2 matching 9 bases. The CDR3 runs to 17 residues. The junction had 12 bases not matched to a gene; V was cut back by 6 bases and J by 2 bases. Germline-derived CDR1 and CDR2 are SGHDT and YYEEEE. CDR3 DNA sequence: TGTGCCAGCACCCTTGCGGTGGGGACTAGCCCCTACAATGAGCAGTTCTTC. Encoded protein: CASTLAVGTSPYNEQFF.

CDR3 sequence: CSVVWGQAHGYTF. CDR3 sequence (DNA): TGCAGCGTAGTATGGGGACAGGCCCATGGCTACACCTTC. The chain recombines TRBV29-1 with TRBJ1-2; TRBD1 aligns across 8 bases. V dropped 6 bases and J dropped 6; count of bases not matched to a gene: 9. The germline V gene has CDR1 SQVTM and CDR2 ANQGSEA. CDR3 length equals 13 residues.

This chain uses TRBV3-1 (or the pseudogene TRBV3-2) with TRBJ1-5; D unresolved. The CDR3 is 12 residues long. V was pared by 1 base and J by 5 bases, with 3 bases between. Germline values: CDR1 LGHDT, CDR2 YNNKEL (reference sequence). The CDR3 is CASSQADQPQHF. The CDR3 region has the DNA TGTGCCAGCAGCCAAGCCGATCAGCCCCAGCATTTT.

This rearrangement joins TRBV5-1 to TRBJ2-1, with 8 bases aligning to TRBD1. The CDR3 runs 15 residues. Unmatched junction bases numbered 11, after V lost 4 bases and J lost 8 bases. Germline assignment: CDR1 SGHRS and CDR2 YFSETQ. As DNA, the CDR3 is TGCGCCAGCAGCCCTAATGGACAGGGTGTGGATGAGCAGTTCTTC. This codes for CASSPNGQGVDEQFF.

Only one count was recorded for this clone. The rearrangement uses TRBV3-1 (or the pseudogene TRBV3-2) and TRBJ2-7, with D possibly matching TRBD2 (6 bases). Trimming left V 10 bases short and J 2 bases short, with 12 bases between. The CDR3 is 12 amino acids. Germline V gene sequence: CDR1 LGHDT, CDR2 YNNKEL (reference sequence). CDR3 loop: CATERAPYEQYF. The CDR3 DNA follows: TGTGCCACTGAGCGGGCGCCCTACGAGCAGTACTTC.

V and J are TRBV10-3 and TRBJ2-3; the match to TRBD2 covers 9 bases. The V segment lost 4 bases and the J segment 2 bases; nucleotides outside the gene matches: 22. Germline V lookup: CDR1 ENHRY, CDR2 SYGVKD. The CDR3 sequence is 21 residues long. In nucleotides, the CDR3 is TGTGCCATCAGTGCGTCCCCCGGGGTTGCGGGGGGGACCCTAACCACAGATACGCAGTATTTT. It is translated as CAISASPGVAGGTLTTDTQYF.

V and J are TRBV5-5 and TRBJ2-2; 8 bases align to TRBD1. Germline-derived CDR1 and CDR2 are SGHKS and YYEKEE (reference sequence). Unmatched junction bases numbered 4, after V lost 0 bases and J lost 6 bases. The CDR3 spans 15 residues. CDR3 amino acids: CASSLGPGGPGELFF. The DNA of the CDR3 is TGTGCCAGCAGCTTGGGACCAGGGGGCCCCGGGGAGCTGTTTTTT.

This rearrangement joins TRBV5-6 to TRBJ2-5; weak D call: TRBD2 (5 bases). Germline loops: CDR1 SGHDT, CDR2 YYEEEE. V was pared by 2 bases and J by 7 bases, with 12 bases between. This CDR3 spans 13 amino acids. CDR3 loop: CASSFNSGGTQYF. The CDR3 bases are TGTGCCAGCAGCTTCAACTCCGGAGGGACCCAGTACTTC.

This chain uses TRBV20-1 with TRBJ2-1, with D hard to call. Between the trimmed V and J ends, which lost 0 bases and 14 bases, there was a span of 8 bases. The V gene's germline CDR1 is DFQATT and CDR2 SNEGSKA (reference sequence). The CDR3 contains 10 residues. CDR3 amino acids: CSARDRVEFF. The CDR3 nucleotides read TGCAGTGCTAGAGATCGGGTGGAGTTCTTC.

The chain has TRBV4-1 and TRBJ2-1; 9 bases are shared with TRBD1. Looked up from germline, CDR1 is MGHRA and CDR2 is YSYEKL. The CDR3 sequence is 16 residues long. V lost 2 bases, J lost 9 bases, and 11 bases stayed unmatched. The CDR3 spells CASSQLDRGKEGEQFF. DNA for the CDR3: TGCGCCAGCAGCCAACTCGACAGGGGGAAAGAAGGTGAGCAGTTCTTC.

With respect to this clone: The same CDR3 arises from other DNA sequences in this sample as well. The gene calls are TRBV11-3 and TRBJ2-7; 8 bases match TRBD2. Losses at the gene ends were 3 bases for V and 2 bases for J; bases not matched to a gene: 6. The germline CDR1 and CDR2 sequences are SGHNT and YENEEA. The CDR3 is made up of 15 amino acids. The CDR3 is CASSFSRGVTYEQYF. As DNA, the CDR3 is TGTGCCAGCAGCTTCTCGCGGGGGGTCACCTACGAGCAGTACTTC.

The V call is TRBV27, the J call TRBJ2-7, with TRBD2 matching 14 bases. The CDR3 is 16 amino acids. Per germline, CDR1 MNHEY and CDR2 SMNVEV (reference sequence). Trimming cost V 4 bases and J 2 bases; bases outside gene matches: 4. The CDR3 coding sequence is TGTGCCAGCAGTTCGGGACTAGCGGGGGAGACCTACGAGCAGTACTTC. This codes for CASSSGLAGETYEQYF.

The genes are TRBV6-2 or TRBV6-3 and TRBJ1-4, with 12 positions matching TRBD1. V trimming: 6 bases; J trimming: 8 bases; junction bases outside the gene matches: 10. Germline V gene data show CDR1 as MNHEY and CDR2 as SVGEGT. This CDR3 contains 16 residues. CDR3 in DNA: TGTGCCAGCAGCCCTCCGGGCGGGACAGGGGGCGAAAAACTGTTTTTT. As protein: CASSPPGGTGGEKLFF.

V gene TRBV19 combines with J gene TRBJ1-6; the match to TRBD1 covers 9 bases. The ends lost 7 bases at V and 2 bases at J; junction bases unmatched: 6. Germline V CDR1 and CDR2: LNHDA, SQIVND (reference sequence). CDR3 size: 16 residues. CDR3 in DNA: TGTGCCAGTACTACGACAGGGGGTCCCTATAATTCACCCCTCCACTTT. Encoded protein: CASTTTGGPYNSPLHF.

This chain uses TRBV4-2 with TRBJ1-4; TRBD1 is a possible D gene (5 bases). Per the germline V gene, CDR1 is LGHNA and CDR2 is YNFKEQ. V gave up 4 bases and J gave up 2 bases, with 11 bases separating them. CDR3 length equals 15 residues. CDR3 sequence reads: CASSPPRGTNEKLFF. The DNA of the CDR3 is TGTGCCAGCAGCCCGCCCCGGGGGACTAATGAAAAACTGTTTTTT.

The rearrangement uses TRBV29-1 and TRBJ2-2, with 9 bases that match TRBD1. There are 16 residues in the CDR3. V gave up 4 bases and J gave up 5 bases; unmatched junction bases: 11. Germline CDR1 is SQVTM and CDR2 is ANQGSEA. The CDR3, as DNA: TGCAGCGTTGTAAATACGGGACAGGGAAAGACCGGGGAGCTGTTTTTT. Residues: CSVVNTGQGKTGELFF.

This chain links TRBV20-1 with TRBJ1-2, with 9 bases lining up with TRBD1. Trimming at V came to 4 bases and at J to 8 bases, leaving 2 bases not matched to a gene. The CDR3 consists of 11 residues. The germline gives CDR1 DFQATT, CDR2 SNEGSKA (reference sequence). In DNA, the CDR3 is TGCAGTGCTAACAGGGGGCCGGGCTACACCTTC. Protein product: CSANRGPGYTF.

The V gene is TRBV7-2, the J gene TRBJ2-3; the D gene is possibly TRBD1 (5 bases). The CDR3 length is 15 residues. Trimming took off 5 bases at V and 6 bases at J, with 18 bases between the two ends. Germline CDR1 reads SGHTA; CDR2 reads FQGNSA. CDR3 loop: CASSPQGAILDTQYF. The DNA for the CDR3 is TGTGCCAGCAGCCCTCAAGGGGCCATATTGGATACGCAGTATTTT.

J is TRBJ1-1 and V is TRBV5-1; the D gene is possibly TRBD1 (6 bases). Per germline, CDR1 SGHRS and CDR2 YFSETQ. V was clipped by 6 bases and J by 1 base, with 10 bases between them. CDR3 size: 13 residues. This CDR3 is CASMGGPNTEAFF. The CDR3 bases are TGCGCCAGCATGGGGGGGCCGAACACTGAAGCTTTCTTT.

Written as DNA, the CDR3 is TGTGCCAGCAGCTCGACAGGCTTCGGAAACACCATATATTTT. It encodes CASSSTGFGNTIYF. The V and J genes are TRBV5-4 and TRBJ1-3; D perhaps matches TRBD1 (6 bases). Per the germline V gene, CDR1 is SGHNT and CDR2 is YYREEE (reference sequence). This CDR3 is 14 amino acids long. The germline V and J ends were trimmed by 3 bases and 4 bases, with 11 bases remaining between them.

The chain has TRBV7-9 and TRBJ1-2, with D tentatively TRBD1 (6 bases). The CDR3 is 15 amino acids. V was trimmed by 6 bases and J by 5 bases, leaving 19 bases between them. CDR1 is SEHNR, CDR2 FQNEAQ, per germline (reference sequence). The DNA for the CDR3 is TGTGCCAGCAGGGGGAAACTGGACAGTCCATATGGCTACACCTTC. Its protein product is CASRGKLDSPYGYTF.